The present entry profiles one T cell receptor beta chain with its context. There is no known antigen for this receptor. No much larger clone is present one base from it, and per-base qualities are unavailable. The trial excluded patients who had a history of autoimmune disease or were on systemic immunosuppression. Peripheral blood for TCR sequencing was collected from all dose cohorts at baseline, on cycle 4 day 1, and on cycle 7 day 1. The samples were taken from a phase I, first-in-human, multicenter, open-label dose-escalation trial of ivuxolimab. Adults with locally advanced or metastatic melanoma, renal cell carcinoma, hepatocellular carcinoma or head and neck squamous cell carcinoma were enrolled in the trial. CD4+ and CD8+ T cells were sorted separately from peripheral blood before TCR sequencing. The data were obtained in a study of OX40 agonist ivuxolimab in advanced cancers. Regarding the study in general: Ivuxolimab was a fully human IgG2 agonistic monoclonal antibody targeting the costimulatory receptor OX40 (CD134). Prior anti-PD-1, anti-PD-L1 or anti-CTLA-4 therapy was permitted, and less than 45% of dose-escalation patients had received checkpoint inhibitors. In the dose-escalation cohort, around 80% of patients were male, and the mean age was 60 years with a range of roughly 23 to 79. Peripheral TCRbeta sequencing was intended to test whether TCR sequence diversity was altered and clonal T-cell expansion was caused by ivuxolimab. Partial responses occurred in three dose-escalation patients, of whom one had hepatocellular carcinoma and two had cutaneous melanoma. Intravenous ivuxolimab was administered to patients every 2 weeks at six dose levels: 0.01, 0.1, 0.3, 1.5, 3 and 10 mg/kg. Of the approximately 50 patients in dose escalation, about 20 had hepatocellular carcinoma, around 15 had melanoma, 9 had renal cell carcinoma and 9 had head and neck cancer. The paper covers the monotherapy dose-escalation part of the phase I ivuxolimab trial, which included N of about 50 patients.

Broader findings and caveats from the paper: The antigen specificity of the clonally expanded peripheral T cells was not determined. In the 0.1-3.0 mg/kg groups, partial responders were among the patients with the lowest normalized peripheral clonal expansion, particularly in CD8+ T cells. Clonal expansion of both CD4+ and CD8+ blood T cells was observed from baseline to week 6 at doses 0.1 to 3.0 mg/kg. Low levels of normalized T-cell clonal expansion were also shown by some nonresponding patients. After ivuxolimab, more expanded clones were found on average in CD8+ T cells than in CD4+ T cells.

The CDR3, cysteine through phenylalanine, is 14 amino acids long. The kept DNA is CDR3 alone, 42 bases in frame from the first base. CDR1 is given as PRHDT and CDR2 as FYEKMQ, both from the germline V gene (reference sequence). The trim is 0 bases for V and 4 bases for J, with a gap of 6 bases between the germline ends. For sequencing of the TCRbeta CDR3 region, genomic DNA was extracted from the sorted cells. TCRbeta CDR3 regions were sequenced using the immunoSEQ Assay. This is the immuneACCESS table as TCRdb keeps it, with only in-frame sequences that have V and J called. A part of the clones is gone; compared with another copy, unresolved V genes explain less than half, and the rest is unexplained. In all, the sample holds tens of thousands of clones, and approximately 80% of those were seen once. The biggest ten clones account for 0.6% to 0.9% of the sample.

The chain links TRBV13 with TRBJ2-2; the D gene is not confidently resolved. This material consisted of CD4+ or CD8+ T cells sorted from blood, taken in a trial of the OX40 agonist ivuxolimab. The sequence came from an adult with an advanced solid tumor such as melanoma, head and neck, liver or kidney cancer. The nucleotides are TGTGCCAGCAGCTTAGGCTTGGCCACCGGGGAGCTGTTTTTT. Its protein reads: CASSLGLATGELFF.